Each of the 15 T cell receptor beta chains below was sequenced from the same sample in a study of identical twins. TCRdb used MiXCR to reprocess the 5' RACE reads, holding one entry per CDR3 protein. This repertoire shows about 690,000 distinct CDR3 sequences, approximately 6% found once; its top ten account for 1.5% to 2%. Sequenced: naive T cells sorted from blood. Receptors originate from a young man in good health.

This clonotype was observed many times. The chain links TRBV6-1 to TRBJ1-1; D is uncertain. Looked up from germline, CDR1 is MNHNS and CDR2 is SASEGT. Trimming cost V 0 bases and J 1 base, with 6 bases left between them. The CDR3 sequence is 14 residues long. The CDR3 DNA reads TGTGCCAGCAGTGAAGCTGGGCGGAACACTGAAGCTTTCTTT. It translates to CASSEAGRNTEAFF.

This clonotype was counted ten times or more. The chain employs TRBV20-1 and TRBJ2-2; D gene unclear. The V and J ends lost 1 base and 2 bases respectively, with 14 bases between them. This CDR3 is 16 amino acids long. Germline V gene sequence: CDR1 DFQATT, CDR2 SNEGSKA (reference sequence). The CDR3 DNA reads TGCAGTGCTAGAGTGGCAGGCGAGACTAACACCGGGGAGCTGTTTTTT. This gives the protein CSARVAGETNTGELFF.

This clonotype came up many times. The chain carries TRBV15 and TRBJ1-1; D uncertain. The length of the CDR3 is 15 residues. From germline, CDR1 is LNHNV and CDR2 YYDKDF (reference sequence). Trimming pared 0 bases from V and 0 bases from J, leaving 8 bases between. The CDR3, as DNA: TGTGCCACCAGCAGAGATCCCATGTTGAACACTGAAGCTTTCTTT. Amino acids: CATSRDPMLNTEAFF.

V and J are TRBV10-3 and TRBJ1-2; D gene unclear. Germline values: CDR1 ENHRY, CDR2 SYGVKD. The CDR3 runs 13 residues. V lost 6 bases and J 2 bases, leaving 10 bases between the germline ends. CDR3 region: CAISQGENYGYTF. CDR3 nucleotides: TGTGCCATCAGCCAAGGAGAAAACTATGGCTACACCTTC.

This clonotype was counted at least ten times. J is TRBJ2-1 and V is TRBV20-1, with 7 bases aligning to TRBD1. Trimming took 0 bases from V and 9 from J; bases not matched to a gene: 14. The CDR3 is made up of 16 amino acids. The germline V gene encodes CDR1 DFQATT and CDR2 SNEGSKA (reference sequence). CDR3 residues: CSARDGSGGSRGEQFF. The CDR3 bases are TGCAGTGCTAGAGATGGATCAGGGGGATCGAGGGGTGAGCAGTTCTTC.

This chain connects TRBV7-9 to TRBJ2-3; 7 bases line up with TRBD1. Germline-derived CDR1 and CDR2 are SEHNR and FQNEAQ (reference sequence). This CDR3 has 15 amino acids. The V segment lost 5 bases and the J segment 0 bases; nucleotides outside the gene matches: 5. The CDR3 region is CASSNGTASTDTQYF. In DNA form, the CDR3 reads TGTGCCAGCAGCAACGGGACAGCAAGCACAGATACGCAGTATTTT.

The V gene is TRBV10-1, the J gene TRBJ2-5, with 7 bases aligning to TRBD1. Germline V gene sequence: CDR1 WNHNN, CDR2 SYGVQD (reference sequence). With V trimmed by 8 bases and J by 5 bases, 8 bases remained unmatched. The CDR3 sequence is 13 residues long. The CDR3 nucleotides are TGCGCCAGCTCAAGACAGGGCACGGAGACCCAGTACTTC. Its translation: CASSRQGTETQYF.

The V call is TRBV7-2, the J call TRBJ1-4, with D maybe TRBD1 (6 bases). The CDR3 is made up of 16 amino acids. The V end lost 3 bases, the J end lost 2 bases, and 13 bases lay between the germline ends. Germline assignment: CDR1 SGHTA and CDR2 FQGNSA. The DNA for the CDR3 is TGTGCCAGCAGCTTGTATTCGGGGGGCACTAATGAAAAACTGTTTTTT. It encodes CASSLYSGGTNEKLFF.

This clonotype was seen repeatedly, ten times or more. The chain has TRBV9 and TRBJ2-5, with 13 bases lining up with TRBD2. CDR3 size: 16 residues. Germline V gene sequence: CDR1 SGDLS, CDR2 YYNGEE. Germline trimming cut 2 bases from V and 0 bases from J; bases unmatched to any gene: 1. CDR3 in amino acids: CASSVTSGRNQETQYF. CDR3 nucleotides: TGTGCCAGCAGCGTGACTAGCGGGAGGAACCAAGAGACCCAGTACTTC.

This clonotype was seen ten or more times. The chain carries TRBV27 and TRBJ1-1; D is uncertain. Germline CDR1 is MNHEY and CDR2 is SMNVEV (reference sequence). The CDR3 is 14 amino acids. The V and J ends lost 6 bases and 1 base respectively, with 12 bases between them. The CDR3 spells CASSPLGRNTEAFF. The CDR3 nucleotides read TGTGCCAGCAGCCCTCTCGGTAGGAACACTGAAGCTTTCTTT.

This clonotype was recorded a few times. The junction departs from the called germline gene at one end, perhaps through a read error. The CDR3 nucleotides are TGCGCCAGCAGATTGGGTAGGGCGAACACCGGGGAGCTGTTTTTT. This gives the protein CASRLGRANTGELFF. V and J are TRBV5-1 and TRBJ2-2, with unresolved D. The germline CDR1 and CDR2 sequences are SGHRS and YFSETQ. The CDR3 contains 15 residues.

This clonotype was counted only a few times. The rearrangement joins TRBV9 to TRBJ1-2; TRBD1 is a possible D gene (5 bases). Per the germline V gene, CDR1 is SGDLS and CDR2 is YYNGEE. The V and J ends lost 3 bases and 8 bases respectively, with 14 bases between them. CDR3 length equals 13 residues. The CDR3 spells CASSASGPRGYTF. The CDR3 DNA is TGTGCCAGCAGCGCCTCGGGGCCCAGAGGCTACACCTTC.

The chain carries TRBV6-2 or TRBV6-3 and TRBJ2-7; D assignment may be TRBD1 or TRBD2 (5 bases each). V was clipped by 6 bases and J by 3 bases, with 18 bases between them. This CDR3 spans 15 amino acids. Germline loops: CDR1 MNHEY, CDR2 SVGEGT. CDR3 coding DNA: TGTGCCAGCAGCCCGTCCCCGGGACGGATCTACGAGCAGTACTTC. Its protein is CASSPSPGRIYEQYF.

This clonotype appeared many times. The chain joins TRBV5-1 to TRBJ1-1; tentatively, D is TRBD1 (6 bases). Trimming cost V 0 bases and J 6 bases, with 18 bases left between them. This CDR3 region has 16 residues. Germline CDR1 reads SGHRS; CDR2 reads YFSETQ. The CDR3 DNA is TGCGCCAGCAGCTTGGTTCCTGCGGGGGGCGTCGCTGAAGCTTTCTTT. As protein: CASSLVPAGGVAEAFF.

The sample holds a few counts of this clonotype. This rearrangement joins TRBV3-1 to TRBJ1-1, with a tentative D call TRBD1 (6 bases). The CDR3 runs 15 residues. Germline loops: CDR1 LGHDT, CDR2 YNNKEL (reference sequence). V gave up 2 bases and J gave up 1 base, with 11 bases separating them. CDR3 DNA sequence: TGTGCCAGCAGCCAAAGGGGGGAAACGAACACTGAAGCTTTCTTT. Protein sequence: CASSQRGETNTEAFF.